The sequence of this T cell receptor (beta chain) was determined in a study of cytomegalovirus exposure and HLA in healthy donors. Trimming pared 6 bases from V and 6 bases from J, leaving 14 bases between. CDR3 length: 14 residues. Germline lookup yields CDR1 MNHEY and CDR2 SVGAGI. The donors were in the approximately 130-subject validation cohort; that cohort was separate from the approximately 700-subject first cohort. Libraries were prepared by immunoSEQ multiplex PCR; TCRdb keeps only in-frame clonotypes and omits some of them. Counted here are 100,000 or so clones, 86% occurring once; the ten biggest clones make up under 4.5%. General study points: It was found in a later analysis that first-cohort TCR clusters tended to co-occur in the 100 to 150 validation repertoires. Reports showed the classifier diagnosing cytomegalovirus status with high specificity and sensitivity.

About this clone: Its target is unknown.

The sequenced sample consisted of PBMCs. This receptor was identified in a woman under 30 in good health and CMV-seropositive. This rearrangement joins TRBV6-5 to TRBJ2-2; D ambiguous. CDR3 DNA: TGTGCCAGCAGCCGACCCTCGGCGGCCGGGGAGCTGTTTTTT. This gives the protein CASSRPSAAGELFF.